Listed below are T cell receptor beta chains from one sample, sequenced in a study of beta chain features in type 1 diabetes. Repertoires were generated with immunoSEQ multiplex PCR, while TCRdb's copy carries only in-frame clones and drops some. The sample has 810,000 or so clones; around a sixth are singletons. Sequencing input: naive CD4+ T cells from blood. These receptor sequences come from a woman younger than 35 in good health. CDR3s include the opening cysteine and the closing phenylalanine or tryptophan. The D gene is left open where the match is weak. A row's size may be missing; if present it is once, few, many or a size class.

CDR3nt	CDR3aa	abundance	d_gene	v_gene	j_gene
TGTGCCAGCAGCCTACAAGCGGGAACGGGCACCGGGGAGCTGTTTTTT	CASSLQAGTGTGELFF	NA	TRBD2	TRBV9	TRBJ2-2
TGTGCCAGCAGCTTGTTTTCTGGGGAGCTGTTTTTT	CASSLFSGELFF	NA	NA	TRBV7-3	TRBJ2-2
TGCGCCAGCAGGACAGGGGTAGAAGAGACCCAGTACTTC	CASRTGVEETQYF	few	TRBD1	TRBV5-1	TRBJ2-5
TGCGCCAGCAGCTTGTTGTCCGGCAGCTATGGCTACACCTTC	CASSLLSGSYGYTF	few	NA	TRBV5-1	TRBJ1-2
TGTGCCAGCAGTTTGGGGGGCGGCTGGGTTACTCATACGCAGTATTTT	CASSLGGGWVTHTQYF	few	NA	TRBV28	TRBJ2-3
TGCGCCAGCAGCCAAGGCATCTTCTCTAGCGGAGCTCAAGAGACCCAGTACTTC	CASSQGIFSSGAQETQYF	NA	TRBD2	TRBV4-1	TRBJ2-5
TGTGCCAGCAGCCAGAAGGCCGGACAGGGGGCTGCGTCCGGGGAGCTGTTTTTT	CASSQKAGQGAASGELFF	NA	TRBD1	TRBV7-8	TRBJ2-2
TGTGCCAGCAGCTTAATGGGGACTAACCAAGAGACCCAGTACTTC	CASSLMGTNQETQYF	NA	TRBD2	TRBV7-2	TRBJ2-5
TGTGCCAGCAAACGGGATCCTGGGGCCAACGTCCTGACTTTC	CASKRDPGANVLTF	few	NA	TRBV28	TRBJ2-6
TGTGCCAGCAGCTCGAGGTCAGTCGGGGAAGCTTTCTTT	CASSSRSVGEAFF	few	NA	TRBV7-2	TRBJ1-1
TGCGCCAGCAGCTTTGGCGGGAGTCTGGGCATTCAGTACTTC	CASSFGGSLGIQYF	few	TRBD2	TRBV5-1	TRBJ2-4
TGTGCCAGCAGTTACGAACAGGGGTCTACAACCTACGAGCAGTACTTC	CASSYEQGSTTYEQYF	NA	TRBD1	TRBV6-5	TRBJ2-7
TGTGCCAGCTCACCGTCGTCAAACTCGCAGTATTTT	CASSPSSNSQYF	NA	NA	TRBV18	TRBJ2-3
TGCGCCAGCAGCTTCGGACTAGCGGGAGGAGATACGCAGTATTTT	CASSFGLAGGDTQYF	few	TRBD2	TRBV5-1	TRBJ2-3
TGTGCCAGCAGCCCCCAAGGAGGATACAATGAGCAGTTCTTC	CASSPQGGYNEQFF	few	NA	TRBV7-9	TRBJ2-1
TGTGCCAGCAGTGAAACCCCCTCCCGGGTTAGGGGGGCCCAGTACTTC	CASSETPSRVRGAQYF	NA	NA	TRBV25-1	TRBJ2-5
TGTGCCAGTAGTATAGGGGGTAACTATGGCTACACCTTC	CASSIGGNYGYTF	few	NA	TRBV19	TRBJ1-2
TGTGCCAGCAGCGTTGTTCCGGGACAGGGCTCCGGGGAGCTGTTTTTT	CASSVVPGQGSGELFF	few	TRBD1	TRBV9	TRBJ2-2
TGCGCCAGCAGCTTGGTGCGGACCCGAGGCGTAGGGGAGCTGTTTTTT	CASSLVRTRGVGELFF	few	NA	TRBV5-1	TRBJ2-2
TGTGCCAGCTCACCAAACGACGGGATGAGGCCTGGTTGGTTCTTC	CASSPNDGMRPGWFF	few	NA	TRBV18	TRBJ2-1
TGTGCCAGCAGCTACACGAGGGATAGGGAGACCCAGTACTTC	CASSYTRDRETQYF	NA	NA	TRBV7-2	TRBJ2-5
TGTGCCAGCAGCTTTGGCAATCAGCCCCAGCATTTT	CASSFGNQPQHF	few	NA	TRBV7-9	TRBJ1-5
TGTGCCAGCAGTTACAGGTTACAAGAGACCCAGTACTTC	CASSYRLQETQYF	NA	NA	TRBV2	TRBJ2-5
TGTGCCAGCAGCTTACTTCTAGCGGAGGGCAACACCGGGGAGCTGTTTTTT	CASSLLLAEGNTGELFF	NA	TRBD2	TRBV7-2	TRBJ2-2
TGTGCCAGCAGCTTGGGTGCAACTAATGAAAAACTGTTTTTT	CASSLGATNEKLFF	few	NA	TRBV5-6	TRBJ1-4
TGTGCCAGCAGTTTAAGACAGGGCTATGAGCAGTTCTTC	CASSLRQGYEQFF	few	TRBD1	TRBV28	TRBJ2-1
TGTGCCAGCAGTTTATCAATTGACACTGAAGCTTTCTTT	CASSLSIDTEAFF	NA	NA	TRBV28	TRBJ1-1